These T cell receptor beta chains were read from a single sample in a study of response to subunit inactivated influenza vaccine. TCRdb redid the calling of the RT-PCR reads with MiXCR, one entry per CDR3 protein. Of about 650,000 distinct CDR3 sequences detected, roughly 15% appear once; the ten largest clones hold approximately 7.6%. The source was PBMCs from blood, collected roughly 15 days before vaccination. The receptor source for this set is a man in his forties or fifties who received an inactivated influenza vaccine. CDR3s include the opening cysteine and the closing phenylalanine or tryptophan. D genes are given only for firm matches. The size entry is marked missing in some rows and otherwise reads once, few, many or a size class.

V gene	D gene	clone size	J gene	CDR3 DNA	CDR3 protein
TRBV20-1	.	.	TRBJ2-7	TGCAGTGCTAGCCTCTCCATTAGAGCCTACGAGCAGTACTTC	CSASLSIRAYEQYF
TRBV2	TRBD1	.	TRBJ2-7	TGTGCCAGCAGTCTCCGGGACAGCTCCTACGAGCAGTACTTC	CASSLRDSSYEQYF
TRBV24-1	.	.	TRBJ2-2	TGTGCCACCAGTGACCCCTCGCGGGGTCGGACCGGGGAGCTGTTTTTT	CATSDPSRGRTGELFF
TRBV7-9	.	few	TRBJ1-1	TGTGAGGGGCGCGGTCTTATGAACACTGAAGCTTTCTTT	CEGRGLMNTEAFF
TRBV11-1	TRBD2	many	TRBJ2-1	TGTGCCAGCAGAAAATCGAGGACTAGCGGGAGGGGAGACAATGAGCAGTTCTTC	CASRKSRTSGRGDNEQFF
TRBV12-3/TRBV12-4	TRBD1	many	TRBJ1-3	TGTGCCAGCAGTGGCGGACAGGGACTGAGCGGAAACACCATATATTTT	CASSGGQGLSGNTIYF
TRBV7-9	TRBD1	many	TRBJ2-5	TGTGCCAGCAGCCTTGGGACAGAAGAGACCCAGTACTTC	CASSLGTEETQYF
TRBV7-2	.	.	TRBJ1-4	TGTGCCAGCAGCTACGGTCGCCGTCATGAAAAACTGTTTTTT	CASSYGRRHEKLFF
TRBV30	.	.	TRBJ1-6	TGTGCCTGGGACCGCCTTAGCTCCTATAATTCACCCCTCCACTTT	CAWDRLSSYNSPLHF
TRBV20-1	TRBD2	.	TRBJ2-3	TGCGGGGGACTAGCGGGGGGCAGCACAGATACGCAGTATTTT	CGGLAGGSTDTQYF
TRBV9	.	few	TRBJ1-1	TGTGCCAGCAGCGTAGATTCGATCGCTGAAGCTTTCTTT	CASSVDSIAEAFF
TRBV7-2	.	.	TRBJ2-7	TGTGCCAGCAGCTTAGTCCTCAGGGGAAACGAGCAGTACTTC	CASSLVLRGNEQYF
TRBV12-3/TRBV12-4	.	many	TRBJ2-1	TGTGCCAGCAGTTTAAGGGGTGGCCATGAGCAGTTCTTC	CASSLRGGHEQFF
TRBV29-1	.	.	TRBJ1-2	TGCAGCGTTGATGCCCGTAGGGGACCTAACTATGGCTACACCTTC	CSVDARRGPNYGYTF
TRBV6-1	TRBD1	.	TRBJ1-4	TGTGCCAGCAGGAACAGGGGGGGATATGAAAAACTGTTTTTT	CASRNRGGYEKLFF
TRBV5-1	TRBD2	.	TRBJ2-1	TGCGCCAGCAGCTTGGCATGGACTAGCGGGAGATCCTACAATGAGCAGTTCTTC	CASSLAWTSGRSYNEQFF
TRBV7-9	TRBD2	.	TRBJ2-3	TGTGCCAGCCTCCTAGCGGGAAGCACAGATACGCAGTATTTT	CASLLAGSTDTQYF
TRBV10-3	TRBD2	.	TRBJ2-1	TGTGCCATCAGTGAGTCTCTAGCGGACACCTACAATGAGCAGTTCTTC	CAISESLADTYNEQFF
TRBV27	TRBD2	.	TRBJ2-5	TGTGCCAGCAGTAGAGGACTAGCGGGATCTGAGACCCAGTACTTC	CASSRGLAGSETQYF
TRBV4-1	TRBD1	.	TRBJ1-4	TGCGCCAGCAGTCCGACAGGGCGGAATGAAAAACTGTTTTTT	CASSPTGRNEKLFF
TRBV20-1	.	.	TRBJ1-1	TGCAGTGCTAGACCCATTCCCCGGGGTGGTAGGCCTGAAGCTTTCTTT	CSARPIPRGGRPEAFF
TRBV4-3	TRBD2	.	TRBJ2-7	TGCGCCAGCAGCCAAGAAGGGACTAGCGTCTACGAGCAGTACTTC	CASSQEGTSVYEQYF
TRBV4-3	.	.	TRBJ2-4	TGCGCCAGCAGCCAAAACAGGGATACCAAAAACATTCAGTACTTC	CASSQNRDTKNIQYF
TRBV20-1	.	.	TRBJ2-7	TGCAGTGCCGACCGACTTAGCCAAACGGGGGAGCAGTACTTC	CSADRLSQTGEQYF
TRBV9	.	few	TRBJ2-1	TGTGCCAGCAGCCCCCCCGGGGGCCTAGTGAATGAGCAGTTCTTC	CASSPPGGLVNEQFF
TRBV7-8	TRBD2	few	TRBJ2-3	TGTGCCAGCATCTATCGTGTGGGGGGGTTGAATACGCAGTATTTT	CASIYRVGGLNTQYF
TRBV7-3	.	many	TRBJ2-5	TGTGCCAGCAGCCGGGCCCGGTGGGAGACCCAGTACTTC	CASSRARWETQYF
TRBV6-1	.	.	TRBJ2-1	TGTGCCAGCAGTCTAGGAGGGGGGTTGGATGAGCAGTTCTTC	CASSLGGGLDEQFF
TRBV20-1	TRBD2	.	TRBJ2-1	TGCAGTGCTAGAGTGGGCCAGGGACTAGACTCCTACAATGAGCAGTTCTTC	CSARVGQGLDSYNEQFF